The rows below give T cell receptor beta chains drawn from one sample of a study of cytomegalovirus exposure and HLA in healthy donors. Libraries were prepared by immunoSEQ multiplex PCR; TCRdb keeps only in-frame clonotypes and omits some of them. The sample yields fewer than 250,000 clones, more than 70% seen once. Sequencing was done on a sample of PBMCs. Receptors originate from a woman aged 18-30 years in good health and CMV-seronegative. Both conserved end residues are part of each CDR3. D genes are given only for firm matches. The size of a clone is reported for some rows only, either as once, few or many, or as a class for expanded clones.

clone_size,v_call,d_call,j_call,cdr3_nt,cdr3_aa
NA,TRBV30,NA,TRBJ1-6,TGTGCCTGGAGTGCCGGAAGCGACTCACCCCTCCACTTT,CAWSAGSDSPLHF
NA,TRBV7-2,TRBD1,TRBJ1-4,TGTGCCAGCAGCTTACCGGGACAGGGGACGCCTGAAGAAAAACTGTTTTTT,CASSLPGQGTPEEKLFF
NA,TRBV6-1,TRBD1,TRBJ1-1,TGTGCCAGCAGTGCGACAGGGGGCAAGGGCACTGAAGCTTTCTTT,CASSATGGKGTEAFF
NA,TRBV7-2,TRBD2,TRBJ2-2,TGTGCCAGCAGCCCACCCCTAGCGGCGAACACCGGGGAGCTGTTTTTT,CASSPPLAANTGELFF
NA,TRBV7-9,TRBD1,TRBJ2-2,TGTGCCAGCAGTTTACCGGGACAGGGAGTATCCGGGGAGCTGTTTTTT,CASSLPGQGVSGELFF
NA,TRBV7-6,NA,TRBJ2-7,TGTGCCAGCAGCTTAGGGACAGACGATACCTACGAGCAGTACTTC,CASSLGTDDTYEQYF
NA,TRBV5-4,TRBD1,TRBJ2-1,TGTGCCAGCAGCCAAGGGACAGGGAATTCTTGGCAGTTCTTC,CASSQGTGNSWQFF
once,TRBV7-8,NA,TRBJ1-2,TGTGCCAGCAGCTTAAAAGGGGGTCTAGGCTACACCTTC,CASSLKGGLGYTF
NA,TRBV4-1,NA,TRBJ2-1,TGCGCCAGCAGCCAAGTCCACGGGGGAACCATCTCCAATGAGCAGTTCTTC,CASSQVHGGTISNEQFF
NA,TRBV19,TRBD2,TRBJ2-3,TGTGCCAGTAGTATCGTTGGGACTAGCGGGGCGGATACGCAGTATTTT,CASSIVGTSGADTQYF